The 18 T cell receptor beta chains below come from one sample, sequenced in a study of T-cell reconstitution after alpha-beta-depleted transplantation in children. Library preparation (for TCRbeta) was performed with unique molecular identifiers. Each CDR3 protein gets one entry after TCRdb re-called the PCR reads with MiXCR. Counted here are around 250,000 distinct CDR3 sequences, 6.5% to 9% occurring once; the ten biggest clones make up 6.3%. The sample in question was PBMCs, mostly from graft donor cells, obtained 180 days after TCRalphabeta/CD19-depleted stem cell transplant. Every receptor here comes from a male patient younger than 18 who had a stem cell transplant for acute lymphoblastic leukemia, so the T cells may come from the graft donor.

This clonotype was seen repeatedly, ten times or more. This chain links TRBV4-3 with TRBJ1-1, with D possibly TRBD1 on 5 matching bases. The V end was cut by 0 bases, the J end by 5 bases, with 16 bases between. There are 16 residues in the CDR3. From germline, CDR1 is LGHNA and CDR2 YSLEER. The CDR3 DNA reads TGCGCCAGCAGCCAAGAAGGGTGGGGGAAAGGGACTGAAGCTTTCTTT. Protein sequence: CASSQEGWGKGTEAFF.

The CDR3 nucleotides read TGTGCCCTAGGGGCGGGGTGGGACAATGAGCAGTTCTTC. Protein sequence: CALGAGWDNEQFF. The chain links TRBV19 to TRBJ2-1, with a tentative D call TRBD2 (6 bases). Germline V gives CDR1 LNHDA, CDR2 SQIVND (reference sequence). Trimming took 11 bases from V and 5 from J, leaving 16 bases between them. The CDR3 extends over 13 amino acids.

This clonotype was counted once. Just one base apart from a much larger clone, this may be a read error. The chain's CDR3 is CSAGRGAETQYF. As DNA, the CDR3 is TGCAGTGCTGGGAGGGGGGCGGAGACCCAGTACTTC. The gene calls are TRBV20-1 and TRBJ2-5; D is perhaps TRBD2 (7 bases). The CDR3 is 12 amino acids. Germline CDR1 reads DFQATT; CDR2 reads SNEGSKA (reference sequence). Trimming pared 5 bases from V and 5 bases from J, leaving 12 bases between.

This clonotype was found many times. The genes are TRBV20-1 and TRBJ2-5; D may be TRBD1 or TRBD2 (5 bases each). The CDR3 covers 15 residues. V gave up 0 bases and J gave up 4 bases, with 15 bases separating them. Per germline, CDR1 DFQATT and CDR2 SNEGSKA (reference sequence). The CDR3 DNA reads TGCAGTGCTAGAGATCCTGGAACAGGAGGAGAGACCCAGTACTTC. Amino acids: CSARDPGTGGETQYF.

The CDR3 DNA sequence: TGTGCCAGCAGTTCCGGGACAGGCCGCGAGCAGTACTTC. It encodes CASSSGTGREQYF. The chain combines TRBV12-3 or TRBV12-4 with TRBJ2-7, with 8 bases matching TRBD1. J gave up 6 bases and V 4 bases, and 5 bases lay outside the gene matches. This CDR3 comprises 13 residues.

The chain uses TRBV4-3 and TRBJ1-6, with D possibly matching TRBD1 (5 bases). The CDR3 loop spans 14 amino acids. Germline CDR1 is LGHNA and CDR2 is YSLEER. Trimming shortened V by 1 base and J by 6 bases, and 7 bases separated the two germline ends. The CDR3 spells CASSQGRVNSPLHF. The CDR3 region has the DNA TGCGCCAGCAGCCAAGGCAGGGTTAATTCACCCCTCCACTTT.

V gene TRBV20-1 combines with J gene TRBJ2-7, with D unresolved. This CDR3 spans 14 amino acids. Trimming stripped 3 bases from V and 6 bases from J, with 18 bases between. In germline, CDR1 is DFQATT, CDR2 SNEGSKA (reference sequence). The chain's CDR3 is CSAREQSRVFEQYF. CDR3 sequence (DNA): TGCAGTGCTAGGGAACAGAGCCGGGTGTTCGAGCAGTACTTC.

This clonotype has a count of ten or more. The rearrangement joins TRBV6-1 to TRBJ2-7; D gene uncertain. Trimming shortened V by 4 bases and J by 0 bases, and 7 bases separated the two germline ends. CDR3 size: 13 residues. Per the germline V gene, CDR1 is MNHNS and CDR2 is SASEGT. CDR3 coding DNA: TGTGCCAGCAGTGGATACCCCTCCTACGAGCAGTACTTC. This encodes CASSGYPSYEQYF.

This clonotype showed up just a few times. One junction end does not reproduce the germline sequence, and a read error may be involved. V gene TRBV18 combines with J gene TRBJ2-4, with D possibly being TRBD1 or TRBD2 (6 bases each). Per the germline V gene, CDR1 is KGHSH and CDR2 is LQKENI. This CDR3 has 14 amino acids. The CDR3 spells CASSPRGAINIQYF. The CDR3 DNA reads TGTGCCAGCTCACCACGGGGGGCCATAAACATTCAGTACTTC.

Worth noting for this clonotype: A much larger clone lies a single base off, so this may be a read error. The CDR3 nucleotides are TGTGCCAGCAGCTTTTCGTCCAGGGAAGATAAAGAGACCCAGTACTTC. Translating gives CASSFSSREDKETQYF. The J gene is TRBJ2-5, the V gene TRBV7-8; D possibly corresponds to TRBD1 (5 bases). Trimming cost V 3 bases and J 3 bases, with 17 bases left between them. Germline V gives CDR1 SGHVS, CDR2 FQNEAQ. This CDR3 region has 16 residues.

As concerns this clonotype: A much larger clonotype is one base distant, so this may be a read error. Written as DNA, the CDR3 is TGTGCCGGCAGCGTAGGAGCCCAGAGGTCCTACGAGCAGTACTTC. This translates into CAGSVGAQRSYEQYF. The chain links TRBV9 to TRBJ2-7; D gene ambiguous. This CDR3 has 15 amino acids. CDR1 and CDR2 from the germline V gene are SGDLS and YYNGEE.

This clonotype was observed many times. The CDR3, as DNA: TGTGCCAGCAGCTTACCTAGCGGGGGCTCCGATGAGCAGTTCTTC. Translating it yields CASSLPSGGSDEQFF. The chain carries TRBV11-1 and TRBJ2-1; 10 nucleotides line up with TRBD2. Germline V gene sequence: CDR1 SGHAT, CDR2 FQDESV (reference sequence). This CDR3 comprises 15 residues. After removal of 2 bases from V and 8 bases from J, the junction contained 6 bases not matched to a gene.

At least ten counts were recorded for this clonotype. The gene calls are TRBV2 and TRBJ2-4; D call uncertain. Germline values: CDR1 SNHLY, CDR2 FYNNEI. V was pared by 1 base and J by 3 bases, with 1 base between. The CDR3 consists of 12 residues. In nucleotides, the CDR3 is TGTGCCAGCAGTGAAGACAAAAACATTCAGTACTTC. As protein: CASSEDKNIQYF.

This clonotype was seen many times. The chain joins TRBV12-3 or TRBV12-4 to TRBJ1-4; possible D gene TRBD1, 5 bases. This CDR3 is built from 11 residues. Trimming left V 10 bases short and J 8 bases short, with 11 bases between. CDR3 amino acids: CAIMRGEKLFF. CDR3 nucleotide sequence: TGTGCCATCATGCGGGGGGAAAAACTGTTTTTT.

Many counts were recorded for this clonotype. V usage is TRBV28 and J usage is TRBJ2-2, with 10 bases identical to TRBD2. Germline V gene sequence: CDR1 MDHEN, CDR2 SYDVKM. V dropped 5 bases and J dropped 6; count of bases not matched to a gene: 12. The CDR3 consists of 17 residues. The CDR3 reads CASSLASGSLAPGELFF. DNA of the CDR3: TGTGCCAGCAGTCTGGCTAGCGGGAGTTTAGCACCCGGGGAGCTGTTTTTT. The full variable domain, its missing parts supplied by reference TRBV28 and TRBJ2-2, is DVKVTQSSRYLVKRTGEKVFLECVQDMDHENMFWYRQDPGLGLRLIYFSYDVKMKEKGDIPEGYSVSREKKERFSLILESASTNQTSMYLCASSLASGSLAPGELFFGEGSRLTVL.

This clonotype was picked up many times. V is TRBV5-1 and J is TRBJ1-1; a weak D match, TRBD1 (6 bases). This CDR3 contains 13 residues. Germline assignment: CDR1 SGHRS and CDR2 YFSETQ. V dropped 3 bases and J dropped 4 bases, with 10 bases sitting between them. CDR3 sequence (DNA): TGCGCCAGCAGCTCCACAGGGATCACTGAAGCTTTCTTT. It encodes CASSSTGITEAFF.

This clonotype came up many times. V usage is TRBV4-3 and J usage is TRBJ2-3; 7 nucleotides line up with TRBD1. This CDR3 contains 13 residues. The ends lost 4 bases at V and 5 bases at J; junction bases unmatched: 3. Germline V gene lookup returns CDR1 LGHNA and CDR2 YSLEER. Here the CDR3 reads CASSRTGVDTQYF. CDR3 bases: TGCGCCAGCAGCCGCACAGGGGTAGATACGCAGTATTTT.

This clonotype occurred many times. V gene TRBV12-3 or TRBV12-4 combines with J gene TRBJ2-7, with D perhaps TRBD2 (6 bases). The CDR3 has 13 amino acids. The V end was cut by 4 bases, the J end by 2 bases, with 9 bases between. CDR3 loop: CASSSREPYEQYF. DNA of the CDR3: TGTGCCAGCAGTTCCCGGGAGCCCTACGAGCAGTACTTC.